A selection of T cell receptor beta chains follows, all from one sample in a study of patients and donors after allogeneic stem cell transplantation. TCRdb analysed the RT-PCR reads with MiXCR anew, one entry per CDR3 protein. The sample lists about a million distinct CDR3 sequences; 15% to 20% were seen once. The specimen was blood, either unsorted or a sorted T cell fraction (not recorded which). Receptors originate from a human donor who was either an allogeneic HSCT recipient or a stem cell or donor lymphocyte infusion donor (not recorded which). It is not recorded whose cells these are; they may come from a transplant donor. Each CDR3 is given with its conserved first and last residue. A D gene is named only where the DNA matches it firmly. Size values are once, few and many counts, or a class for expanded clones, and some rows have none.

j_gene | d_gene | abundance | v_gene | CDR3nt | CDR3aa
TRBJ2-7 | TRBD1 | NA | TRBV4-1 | TGCGCCAGCAATCCGAGGACAGGGGCCTACGAGCAGTACTTC | CASNPRTGAYEQYF
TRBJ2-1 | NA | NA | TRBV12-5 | TGTGCTAGTGGTGCCCCGACGCTAGCTGCGTACAATGAGCAGTTCTTC | CASGAPTLAAYNEQFF
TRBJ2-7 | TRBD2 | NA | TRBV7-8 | TGTGCCAGCAGCTTCACGGGGGGATCCGAGCAGTACTTC | CASSFTGGSEQYF
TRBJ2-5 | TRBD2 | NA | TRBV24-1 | TGTGCCACCAGTGATTTGAAGTCGGGGGGCCAAGAGACCCAGTACTTC | CATSDLKSGGQETQYF
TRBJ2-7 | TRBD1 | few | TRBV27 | TGTGCCAGCCGCAGAGAGGACAGGTCATACGAGCAGTACTTC | CASRREDRSYEQYF
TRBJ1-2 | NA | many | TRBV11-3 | TGTGCCAGCAGCTTAGTGAGGGATGGCTACACCTTC | CASSLVRDGYTF
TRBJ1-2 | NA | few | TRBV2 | TGTGCCAGCAGTTCCCTTACATGGAATGGCTACACCTTC | CASSSLTWNGYTF
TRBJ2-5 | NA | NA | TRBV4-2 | TGTGCCAGCAGCCAAGATCGGCTAGTCCAAGAGACCCAGTACTTC | CASSQDRLVQETQYF
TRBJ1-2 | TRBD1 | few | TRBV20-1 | TGCAGTGCTAAAGGGGGCGACTATGGCTACACCTTC | CSAKGGDYGYTF
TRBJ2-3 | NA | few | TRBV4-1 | TGCGCCAGCAGCCAAGCTAGCCTCCCAGATACGCAGTATTTT | CASSQASLPDTQYF
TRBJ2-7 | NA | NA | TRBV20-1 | TGCAGTGCTAGAGGACTGGCGGGGGCCCAAGTGTACGAGCAGTACTTC | CSARGLAGAQVYEQYF
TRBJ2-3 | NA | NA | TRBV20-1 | TGCAGTGCTAGAGATTCGGCAGAAAGGACACGACCTAATCGGGATACGCAGTATTTT | CSARDSAERTRPNRDTQYF
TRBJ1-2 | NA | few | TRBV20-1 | TGCAGTGCTCGATACCAAAGGGGGATTGGCTACACCTTC | CSARYQRGIGYTF
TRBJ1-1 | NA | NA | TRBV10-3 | TGTGCCATCAGGAGCTTGAACACTGAAGCTTTCTTT | CAIRSLNTEAFF
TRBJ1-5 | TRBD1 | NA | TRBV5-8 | TGTGCCAGCAGCGTATTACAGGGGGCGCGGGGCAATCAGCCCCAGCATTTT | CASSVLQGARGNQPQHF
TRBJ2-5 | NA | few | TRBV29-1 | TGCAGCGTTGAACGGGCGGGGATGGAGACCCAGTACTTC | CSVERAGMETQYF
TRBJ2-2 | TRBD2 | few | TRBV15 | TGTGCCACCAGCAGAGGGACTAGCGGGAGGGGTGACACCGGGGAGCTGTTTTTT | CATSRGTSGRGDTGELFF
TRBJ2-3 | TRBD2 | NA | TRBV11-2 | TGTGCCAGCAGCCTGTCCGGGACTAGCGGGGGCATGGGGAATACGCAGTATTTT | CASSLSGTSGGMGNTQYF
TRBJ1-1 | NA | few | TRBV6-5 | TGTGCCAGCAGCCCATCCTTGTTTGAAGCTTTCTTT | CASSPSLFEAFF
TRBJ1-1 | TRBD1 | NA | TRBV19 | TGTGCCAGTAGTATACGGGACAGCATGAACACTGAAGCTTTCTTT | CASSIRDSMNTEAFF
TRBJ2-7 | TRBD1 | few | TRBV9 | TGTGCCAGCAGCCCGCCGGACAGGGTCGAAGAGCAGTACTTC | CASSPPDRVEEQYF
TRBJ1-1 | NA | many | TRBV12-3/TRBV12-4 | TGTGCCAGCAGTTTAGGGCAGGCGGGCACTGAAGCTTTCTTT | CASSLGQAGTEAFF
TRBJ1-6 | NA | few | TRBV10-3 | TGTGCCATCAGTCGAGTGATACTCAGAAGTAAAAATTCACCCCTCCACTTT | CAISRVILRSKNSPLHF
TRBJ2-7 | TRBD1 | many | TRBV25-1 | TGTGCCAGCAGTGCTCCCGGGACAGGGGGCTACGAGCAGTACTTC | CASSAPGTGGYEQYF
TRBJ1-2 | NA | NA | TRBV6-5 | TGTGCCAGCAGTCCCGGGACAACGGGCTACACCTTC | CASSPGTTGYTF
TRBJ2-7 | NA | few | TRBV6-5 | TGTGCCAGCACCGATAGGTCGGAGCAGTACTTC | CASTDRSEQYF
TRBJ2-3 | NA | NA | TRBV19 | TGTGCCAGTAGTATAGGGCAGCGGCTACGCACAGATACGCAGTATTTT | CASSIGQRLRTDTQYF
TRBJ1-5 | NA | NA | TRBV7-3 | TGTGCCAGCAGCTCCGACAGCGGCAATCAGCCCCAGCATTTT | CASSSDSGNQPQHF
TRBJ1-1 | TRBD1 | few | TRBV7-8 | TGTGCCAGCAGCATGGACAGGGCAGAAGGAGCTTTCTTT | CASSMDRAEGAFF
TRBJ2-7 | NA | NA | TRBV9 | TGTGCCAGCAGCGGAGGGGGGGCCTACGAGCAGTACTTC | CASSGGGAYEQYF
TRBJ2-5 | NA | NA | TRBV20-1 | TGCAGTGCTAGTCTGGGTCAGGGATTAGGAGAGACCCAGTACTTC | CSASLGQGLGETQYF
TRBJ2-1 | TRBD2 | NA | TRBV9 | TGTGCCAGCAGCTTTAAACCCCTCAAACTAGCGGGGAACTCCTACAATGAGCAGTTCTTC | CASSFKPLKLAGNSYNEQFF
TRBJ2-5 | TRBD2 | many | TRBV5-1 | TGCGCCAGCAGCCCTAGGACTAGCGGGATGGAGACCCAGTACTTC | CASSPRTSGMETQYF
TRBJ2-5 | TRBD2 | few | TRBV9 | TGTGCCAGCAGCGCGCGCCCAGGACTAGGCCAAGAGACCCAGTACTTC | CASSARPGLGQETQYF
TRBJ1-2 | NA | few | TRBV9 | TGTGCCAGCAGCGTAACATGGACAGAAGGCTACACCTTC | CASSVTWTEGYTF
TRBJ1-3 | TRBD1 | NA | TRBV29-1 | TGCAGCGTTGAAAGTGGACAGGGGATCGACACCATATATTTT | CSVESGQGIDTIYF
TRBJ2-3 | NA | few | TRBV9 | TGTGCCAGCAGCCTGCCCCGGGACTTCGATACGCAGTATTTT | CASSLPRDFDTQYF
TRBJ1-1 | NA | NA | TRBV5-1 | TGCGCCAGCAGCTTGGCGGGACCCCCGAACACTGAAGCTTTCTTT | CASSLAGPPNTEAFF
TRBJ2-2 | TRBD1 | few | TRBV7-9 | TGTGCCAGCAGCTTTTCACAGGGGGGTCACACCGGGGAGCTGTTTTTT | CASSFSQGGHTGELFF
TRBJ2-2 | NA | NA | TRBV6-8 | TGTGCCAGCAGTTACCGAGATCGCGTGTATCACACCGGGGAGCTGTTTTTT | CASSYRDRVYHTGELFF
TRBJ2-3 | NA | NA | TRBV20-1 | TGCAGTGCTAGCGGGGGCCACCTTAGCACAGATACGCAGTATTTT | CSASGGHLSTDTQYF
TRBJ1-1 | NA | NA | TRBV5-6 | TGTGCCAGCAGGCGGGTTGAGATGAACACTGAAGCTTTCTTT | CASRRVEMNTEAFF
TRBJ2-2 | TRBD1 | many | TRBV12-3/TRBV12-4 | TGTGCCAGCAGACCGACGACAGGGATGAACACCGGGGAGCTGTTTTTT | CASRPTTGMNTGELFF
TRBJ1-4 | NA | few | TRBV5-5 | TGTGCCAGCAGCTTGGTTCCCGTAATTGCAACTAATGAAAAACTGTTTTTT | CASSLVPVIATNEKLFF
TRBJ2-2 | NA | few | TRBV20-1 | TGCAGTGCTAGGGGGGGACCGCTGGTCACCGGGGAGCTGTTTTTT | CSARGGPLVTGELFF
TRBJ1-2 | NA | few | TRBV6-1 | TGTGCCAGCAGTGGGGGGCCCGCGGATGGCTACACCTTC | CASSGGPADGYTF
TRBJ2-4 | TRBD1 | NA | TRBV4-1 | TGCGCCAGCAGCCAAGAAGGGACAGGGGCGAAACTAGCCAAAAACATTCAGTACTTC | CASSQEGTGAKLAKNIQYF
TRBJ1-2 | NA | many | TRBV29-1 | TGCAGCGTTGAAGATCAGGAGGGTTCTACTCCTTCCGAATTGTATGGCTACACCTTC | CSVEDQEGSTPSELYGYTF